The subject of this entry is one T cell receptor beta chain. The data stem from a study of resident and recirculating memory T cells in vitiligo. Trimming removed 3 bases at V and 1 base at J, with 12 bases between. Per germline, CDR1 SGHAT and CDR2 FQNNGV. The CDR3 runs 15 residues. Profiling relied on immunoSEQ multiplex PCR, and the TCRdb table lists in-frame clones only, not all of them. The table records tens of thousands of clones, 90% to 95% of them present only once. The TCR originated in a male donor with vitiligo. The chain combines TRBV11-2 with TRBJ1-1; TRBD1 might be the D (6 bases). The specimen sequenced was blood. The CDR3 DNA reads TGTGCCAGCAGCTTGGCAGGGGCGGCGAACACTGAAGCTTTCTTT. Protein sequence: CASSLAGAANTEAFF.